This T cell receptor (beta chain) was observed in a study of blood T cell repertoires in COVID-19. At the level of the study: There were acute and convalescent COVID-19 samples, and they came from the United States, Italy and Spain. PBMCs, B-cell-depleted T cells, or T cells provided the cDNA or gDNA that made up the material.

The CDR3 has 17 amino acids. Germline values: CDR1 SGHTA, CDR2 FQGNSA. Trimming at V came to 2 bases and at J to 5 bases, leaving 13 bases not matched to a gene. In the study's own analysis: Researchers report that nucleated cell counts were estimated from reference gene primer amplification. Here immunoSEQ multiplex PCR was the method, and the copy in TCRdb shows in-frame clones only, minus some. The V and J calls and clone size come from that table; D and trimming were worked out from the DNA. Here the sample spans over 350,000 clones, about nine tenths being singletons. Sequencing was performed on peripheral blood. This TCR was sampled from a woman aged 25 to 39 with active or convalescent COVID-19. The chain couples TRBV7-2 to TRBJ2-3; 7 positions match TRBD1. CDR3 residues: CASSLSVGGESLDTQYF. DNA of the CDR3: TGTGCCAGCAGCTTAAGTGTAGGGGGCGAATCGCTAGATACGCAGTATTTT.